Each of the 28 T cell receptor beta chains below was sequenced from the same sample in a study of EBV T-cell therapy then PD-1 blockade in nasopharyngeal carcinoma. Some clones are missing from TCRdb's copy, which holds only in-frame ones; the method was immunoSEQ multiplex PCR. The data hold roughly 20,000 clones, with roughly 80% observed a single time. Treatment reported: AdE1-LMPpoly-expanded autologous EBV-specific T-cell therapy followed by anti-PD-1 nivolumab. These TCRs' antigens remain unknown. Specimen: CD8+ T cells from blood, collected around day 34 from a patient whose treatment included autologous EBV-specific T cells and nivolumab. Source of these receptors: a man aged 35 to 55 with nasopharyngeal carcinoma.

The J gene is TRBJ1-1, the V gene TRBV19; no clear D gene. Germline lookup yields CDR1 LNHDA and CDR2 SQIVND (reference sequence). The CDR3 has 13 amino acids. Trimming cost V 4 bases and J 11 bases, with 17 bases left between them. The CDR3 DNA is TGTGCCAGTAGTACCCCCTCGTCTAAAACGGCTTTCTTT. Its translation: CASSTPSSKTAFF.

The CDR3: CATSDWGFEGASTDTQYF. The DNA of the CDR3 is TGTGCCACCAGTGATTGGGGGTTCGAGGGGGCCAGCACAGATACGCAGTATTTT. This sequence joins TRBV24-1 and TRBJ2-3; 7 bases line up with TRBD1. Germline V gene lookup returns CDR1 KGHDR and CDR2 SFDVKD. The CDR3 runs to 18 residues. With 2 bases clipped from V and 0 bases from J, the junction kept 10 bases outside the gene matches.

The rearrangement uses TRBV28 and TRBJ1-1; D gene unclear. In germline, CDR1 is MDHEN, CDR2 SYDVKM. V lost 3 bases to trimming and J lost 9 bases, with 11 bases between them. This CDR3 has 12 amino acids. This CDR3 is CASSFDGKQAFF. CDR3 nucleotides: TGTGCCAGCAGTTTCGACGGTAAACAAGCTTTCTTT.

CDR3 region: CASSLIQGNTIYF. The CDR3, as DNA: TGTGCCAGCAGCTTGATTCAAGGAAACACCATATATTTT. This chain uses TRBV7-3 with TRBJ1-3; no clear D. V lost 3 bases, J lost 4 bases, and 7 bases lay in between. The CDR3 runs 13 residues. Germline-derived CDR1 and CDR2 are SGHTA and FQGTGA. The variable domain in full, with the rest retrieved from reference TRBV7-3 and TRBJ1-3, is GAGVSQTPSNKVTEKGKYVELRCDPISGHTALYWYRQSLGQGPEFLIYFQGTGAADDSGLPNDRFFAVRPEGSVSTLKIQRTERGDSAVYLCASSLIQGNTIYFGEGSWLTVV.

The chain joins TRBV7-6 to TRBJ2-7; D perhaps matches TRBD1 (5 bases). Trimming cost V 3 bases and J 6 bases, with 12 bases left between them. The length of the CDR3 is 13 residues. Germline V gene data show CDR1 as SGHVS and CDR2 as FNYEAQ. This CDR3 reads CASSFFQGGEQYF. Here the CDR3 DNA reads TGTGCCAGCAGCTTCTTTCAGGGCGGCGAGCAGTACTTC. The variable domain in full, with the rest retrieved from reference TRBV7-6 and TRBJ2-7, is GAGVSQSPRYKVTKRGQDVALRCDPISGHVSLYWYRQALGQGPEFLTYFNYEAQQDKSGLPNDRFSAERPEGSISTLTIQRTEQRDSAMYRCASSFFQGGEQYFGPGTRLTVT.

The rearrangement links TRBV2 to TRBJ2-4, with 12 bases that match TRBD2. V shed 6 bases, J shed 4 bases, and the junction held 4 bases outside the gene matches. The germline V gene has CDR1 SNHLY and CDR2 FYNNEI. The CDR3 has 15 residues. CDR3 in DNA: TGTGCCAGCAGCCGACTAGCGGGGGTAAAAAACATTCAGTACTTC. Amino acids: CASSRLAGVKNIQYF.

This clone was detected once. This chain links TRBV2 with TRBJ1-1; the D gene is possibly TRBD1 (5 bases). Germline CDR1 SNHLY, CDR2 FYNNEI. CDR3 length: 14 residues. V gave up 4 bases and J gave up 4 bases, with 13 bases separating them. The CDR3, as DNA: TGTGCCAGCAGTGCAGGGCAGGAGTCCACTGAAGCTTTCTTT. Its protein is CASSAGQESTEAFF.

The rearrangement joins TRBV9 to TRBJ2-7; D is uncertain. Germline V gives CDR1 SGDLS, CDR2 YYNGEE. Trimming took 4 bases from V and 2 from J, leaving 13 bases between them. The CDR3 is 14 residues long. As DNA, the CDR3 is TGTGCCAGCAGCCCCTGGGCGGAGACCTACGAGCAGTACTTC. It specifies CASSPWAETYEQYF.

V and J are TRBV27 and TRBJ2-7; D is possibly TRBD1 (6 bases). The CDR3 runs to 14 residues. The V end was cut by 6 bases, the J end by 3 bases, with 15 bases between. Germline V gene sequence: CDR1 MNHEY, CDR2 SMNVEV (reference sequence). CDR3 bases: TGTGCCAGCAGCCAGGGGAAACGGGGCTACGAGCAGTACTTC. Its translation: CASSQGKRGYEQYF.

The CDR3: CASSAPGHVAKNIQYF. The CDR3 bases are TGTGCCAGCAGTGCCCCGGGACATGTAGCCAAAAACATTCAGTACTTC. V and J are TRBV2 and TRBJ2-4; maybe TRBD1 (6 bases). V gave up 4 bases and J gave up 0 bases, with 13 bases separating them. This CDR3 comprises 16 residues. Germline CDR1 and CDR2: SNHLY and FYNNEI. The full variable domain, rest sourced from reference TRBV2 and TRBJ2-4, is EPEVTQTPSHQVTQMGQEVILRCVPISNHLYFYWYRQILGQKVEFLVSFYNNEISEKSEIFDDQFSVERPDGSNFTLKIRSTKLEDSAMYFCASSAPGHVAKNIQYFGAGTRLSVL.

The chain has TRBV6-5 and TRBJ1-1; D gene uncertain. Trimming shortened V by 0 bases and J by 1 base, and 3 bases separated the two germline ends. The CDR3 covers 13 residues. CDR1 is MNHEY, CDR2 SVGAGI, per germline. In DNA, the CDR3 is TGTGCCAGCAGTTACTCGGAGAACACTGAAGCTTTCTTT. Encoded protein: CASSYSENTEAFF.

CDR3 sequence reads: CASSLTRIRYEQYF. CDR3 DNA sequence: TGTGCCAGCAGCCTGACAAGGATCCGTTACGAGCAGTACTTC. This sequence joins TRBV6-2 or TRBV6-3 and TRBJ2-7; D gene unclear. The germline gives CDR1 MNHEY, CDR2 SVGEGT. The CDR3 has 14 amino acids. V was trimmed by 6 bases and J by 4 bases, leaving 16 bases between them.

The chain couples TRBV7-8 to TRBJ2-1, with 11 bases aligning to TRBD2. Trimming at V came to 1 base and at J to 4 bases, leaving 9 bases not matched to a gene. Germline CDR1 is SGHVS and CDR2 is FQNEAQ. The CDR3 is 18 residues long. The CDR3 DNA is TGTGCCAGCAGCTTAGAGCTAGCGGGGGGTCTTATATACAATGAGCAGTTCTTC. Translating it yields CASSLELAGGLIYNEQFF. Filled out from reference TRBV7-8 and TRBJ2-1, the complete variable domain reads GAGVSQSPRYKVAKRGQDVALRCDPISGHVSLFWYQQALGQGPEFLTYFQNEAQLDKSGLPSDRFFAERPEGSVSTLKIQRTQQEDSAVYLCASSLELAGGLIYNEQFFGPGTRLTVL.

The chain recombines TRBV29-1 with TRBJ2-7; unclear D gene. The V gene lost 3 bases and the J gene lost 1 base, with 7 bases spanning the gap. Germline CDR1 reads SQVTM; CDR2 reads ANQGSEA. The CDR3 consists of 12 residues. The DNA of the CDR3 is TGCAGCGTTGATCTGGGGTCCTACGAGCAGTACTTC. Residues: CSVDLGSYEQYF.

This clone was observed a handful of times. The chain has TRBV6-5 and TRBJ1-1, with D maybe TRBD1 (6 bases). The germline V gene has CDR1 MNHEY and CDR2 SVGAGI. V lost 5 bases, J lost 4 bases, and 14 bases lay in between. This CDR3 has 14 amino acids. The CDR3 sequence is CASSIGGLSTEAFF. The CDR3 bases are TGTGCCAGCAGTATAGGGGGGCTGAGCACTGAAGCTTTCTTT.

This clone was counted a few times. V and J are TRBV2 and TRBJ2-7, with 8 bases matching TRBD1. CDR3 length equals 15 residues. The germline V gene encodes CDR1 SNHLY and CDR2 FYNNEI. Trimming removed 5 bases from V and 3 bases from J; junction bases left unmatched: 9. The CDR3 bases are TGTGCCAGCAGTACCAACAGGGGGACCTACTACGAGCAGTACTTC. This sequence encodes CASSTNRGTYYEQYF.

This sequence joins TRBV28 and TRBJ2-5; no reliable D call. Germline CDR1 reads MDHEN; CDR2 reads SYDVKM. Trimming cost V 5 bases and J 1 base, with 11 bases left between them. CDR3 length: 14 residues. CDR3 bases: TGTGCCAGCAGTCCCTCCCCGCCCCAAGAGACCCAGTACTTC. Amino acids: CASSPSPPQETQYF.

The CDR3 protein is CASSSPGTGFYEQYF. DNA for the CDR3: TGTGCCAGCAGTTCCCCCGGGACAGGCTTCTACGAGCAGTACTTC. The J gene is TRBJ2-7, the V gene TRBV6-2 or TRBV6-3, with 8 positions matching TRBD1. The germline gives CDR1 MNHEY, CDR2 SVGEGT. The CDR3 runs to 15 residues. Trimming cost V 4 bases and J 3 bases; bases outside gene matches: 8.

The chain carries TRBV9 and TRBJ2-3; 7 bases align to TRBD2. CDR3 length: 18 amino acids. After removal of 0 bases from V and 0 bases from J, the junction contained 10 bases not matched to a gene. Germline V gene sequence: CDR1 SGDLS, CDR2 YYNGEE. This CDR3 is CASSVEGLWEGSTDTQYF. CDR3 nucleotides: TGTGCCAGCAGCGTAGAAGGACTATGGGAGGGTAGCACAGATACGCAGTATTTT.

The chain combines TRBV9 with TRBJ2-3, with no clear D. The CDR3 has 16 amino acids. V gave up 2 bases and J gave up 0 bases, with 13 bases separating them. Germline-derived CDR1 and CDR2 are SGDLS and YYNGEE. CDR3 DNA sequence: TGTGCCAGCAGCGTCGAGCCGGCGCCAAGCACAGATACGCAGTATTTT. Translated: CASSVEPAPSTDTQYF.

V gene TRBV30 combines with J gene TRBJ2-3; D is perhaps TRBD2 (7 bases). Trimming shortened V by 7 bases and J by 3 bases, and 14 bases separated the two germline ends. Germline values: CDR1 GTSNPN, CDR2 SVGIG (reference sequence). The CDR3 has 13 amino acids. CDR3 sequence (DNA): TGTGCCTTTTCGGGGGGCGGTACAGATACGCAGTATTTT. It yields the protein CAFSGGGTDTQYF.

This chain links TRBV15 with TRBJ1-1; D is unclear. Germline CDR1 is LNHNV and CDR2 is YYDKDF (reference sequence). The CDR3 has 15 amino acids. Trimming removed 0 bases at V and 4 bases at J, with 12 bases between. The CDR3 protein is CATSRDIGIITEAFF. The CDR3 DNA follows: TGTGCCACCAGCAGAGATATAGGGATCATCACTGAAGCTTTCTTT.

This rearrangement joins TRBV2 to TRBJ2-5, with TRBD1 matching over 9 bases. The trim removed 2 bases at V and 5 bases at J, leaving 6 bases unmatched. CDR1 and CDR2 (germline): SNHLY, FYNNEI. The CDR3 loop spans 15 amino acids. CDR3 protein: CASSELTGGRETQYF. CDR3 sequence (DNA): TGTGCCAGCAGTGAACTAACAGGGGGCCGGGAGACCCAGTACTTC. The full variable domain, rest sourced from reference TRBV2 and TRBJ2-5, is EPEVTQTPSHQVTQMGQEVILRCVPISNHLYFYWYRQILGQKVEFLVSFYNNEISEKSEIFDDQFSVERPDGSNFTLKIRSTKLEDSAMYFCASSELTGGRETQYFGPGTRLLVL.

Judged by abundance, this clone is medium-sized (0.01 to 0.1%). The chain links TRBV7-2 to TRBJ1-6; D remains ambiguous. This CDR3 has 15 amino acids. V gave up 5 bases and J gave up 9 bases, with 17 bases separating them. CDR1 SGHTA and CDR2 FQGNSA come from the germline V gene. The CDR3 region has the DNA TGTGCCAGCAGCCCCACCTCCGGGTGGACTTCACCCCTCCACTTT. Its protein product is CASSPTSGWTSPLHF.

The CDR3 sequence: CASSPRGRVNFSGNTIYF. In nucleotides, the CDR3 is TGCGCCAGCAGCCCCCGAGGTAGAGTAAACTTCTCTGGAAACACCATATATTTT. The chain couples TRBV5-1 to TRBJ1-3; D is uncertain. CDR1 SGHRS and CDR2 YFSETQ come from the germline V gene. The germline V and J ends were trimmed by 4 bases and 0 bases, with 20 bases remaining between them. The CDR3 has 18 amino acids.

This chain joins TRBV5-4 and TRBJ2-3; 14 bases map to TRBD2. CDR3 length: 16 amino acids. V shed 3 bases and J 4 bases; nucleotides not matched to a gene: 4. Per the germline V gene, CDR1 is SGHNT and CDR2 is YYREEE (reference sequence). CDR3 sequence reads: CASSSTSGGAADTQYF. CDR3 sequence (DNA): TGTGCCAGCAGCTCGACTAGCGGGGGGGCGGCAGATACGCAGTATTTT.

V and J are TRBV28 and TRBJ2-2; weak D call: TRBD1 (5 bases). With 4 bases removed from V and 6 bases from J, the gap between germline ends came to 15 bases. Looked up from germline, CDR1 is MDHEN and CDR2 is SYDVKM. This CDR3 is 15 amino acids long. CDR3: CASSWAPGLSGELFF. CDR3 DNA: TGTGCCAGCAGTTGGGCCCCAGGGCTATCCGGGGAGCTGTTTTTT.

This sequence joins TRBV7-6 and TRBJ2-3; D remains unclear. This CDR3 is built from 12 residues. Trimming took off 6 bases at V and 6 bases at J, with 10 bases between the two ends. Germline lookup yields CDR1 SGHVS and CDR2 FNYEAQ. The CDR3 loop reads CASSPDGDTQYF. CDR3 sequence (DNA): TGTGCCAGCAGTCCCGATGGGGATACGCAGTATTTT.